This T cell receptor beta chain comes out of a study of control samples from healthy donors and cancer patients. TCRdb's table, derived via immunoSEQ multiplex PCR, lists solely in-frame clones and lacks some. This sample has 52,000 or so clones, with 85% to 95% found just once. Deletions cut 2 bases from V and 7 bases from J, with 12 bases between. This CDR3 spans 14 amino acids. Germline-derived CDR1 and CDR2 are WSHSY and SAAADI. V usage is TRBV10-2 and J usage is TRBJ1-5, with D tentatively TRBD1 (6 bases). Source material: blood. This TCR derives from a man aged 30-40 years in good health. The CDR3 DNA reads as TGCGCCAGCAGTGAGCCAGTGGGGGGCCAGCCCCAGCATTTT. This translates into CASSEPVGGQPQHF.